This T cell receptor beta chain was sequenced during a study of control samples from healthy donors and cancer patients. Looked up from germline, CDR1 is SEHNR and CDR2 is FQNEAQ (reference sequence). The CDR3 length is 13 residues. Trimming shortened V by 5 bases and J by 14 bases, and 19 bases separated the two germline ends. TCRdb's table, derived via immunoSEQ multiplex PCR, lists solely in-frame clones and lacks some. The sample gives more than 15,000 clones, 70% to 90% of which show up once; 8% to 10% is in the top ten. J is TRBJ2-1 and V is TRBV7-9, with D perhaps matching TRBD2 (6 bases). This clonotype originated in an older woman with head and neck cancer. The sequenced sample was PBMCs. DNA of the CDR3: TGTGCCAGCAGCCCTAGGAGGGACTCGGGGGAGTTCTTC. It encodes CASSPRRDSGEFF.